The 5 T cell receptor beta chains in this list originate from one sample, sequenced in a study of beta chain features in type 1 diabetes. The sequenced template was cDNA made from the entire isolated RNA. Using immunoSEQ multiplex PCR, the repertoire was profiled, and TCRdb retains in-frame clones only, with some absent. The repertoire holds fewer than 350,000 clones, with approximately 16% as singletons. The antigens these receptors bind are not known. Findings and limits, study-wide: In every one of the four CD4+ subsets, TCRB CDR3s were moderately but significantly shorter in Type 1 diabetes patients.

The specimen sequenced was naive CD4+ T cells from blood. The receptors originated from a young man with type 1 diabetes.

CDR3 amino acids: CASSLGQAPSEETQYF. As DNA, the CDR3 is TGCGCCAGCAGCTTGGGGCAGGCCCCTTCCGAAGAGACCCAGTACTTC. J is TRBJ2-5 and V is TRBV5-1, with D unresolved. This CDR3 has 16 amino acids. V lost 0 bases and J 3 bases, leaving 15 bases between the germline ends. CDR1 and CDR2 from the germline V gene are SGHRS and YFSETQ.

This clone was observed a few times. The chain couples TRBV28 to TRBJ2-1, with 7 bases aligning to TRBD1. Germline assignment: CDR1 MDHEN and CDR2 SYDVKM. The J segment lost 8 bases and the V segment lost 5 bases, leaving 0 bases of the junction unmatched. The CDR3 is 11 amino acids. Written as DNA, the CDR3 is TGTGCCAGCAGTAGGGGGCATGAGCAGTTCTTC. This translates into CASSRGHEQFF.

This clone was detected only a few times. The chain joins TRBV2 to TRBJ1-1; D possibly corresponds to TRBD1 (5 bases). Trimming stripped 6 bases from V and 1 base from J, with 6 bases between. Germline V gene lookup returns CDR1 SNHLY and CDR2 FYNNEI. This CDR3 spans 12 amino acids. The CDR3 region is CASRGGNTEAFF. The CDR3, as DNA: TGTGCCAGCAGGGGGGGGAACACTGAAGCTTTCTTT.

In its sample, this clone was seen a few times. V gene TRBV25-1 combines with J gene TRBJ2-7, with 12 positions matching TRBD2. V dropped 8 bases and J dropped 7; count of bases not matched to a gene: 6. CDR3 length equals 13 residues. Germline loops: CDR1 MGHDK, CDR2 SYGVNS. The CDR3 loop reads CASGLAGGREQYF. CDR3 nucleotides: TGTGCCAGCGGCCTAGCGGGGGGGCGAGAGCAGTACTTC.

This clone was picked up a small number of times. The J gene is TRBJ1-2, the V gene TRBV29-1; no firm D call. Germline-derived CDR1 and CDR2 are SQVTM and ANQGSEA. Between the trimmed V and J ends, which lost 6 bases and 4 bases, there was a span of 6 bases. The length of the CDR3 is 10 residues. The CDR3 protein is CSVSLYGYTF. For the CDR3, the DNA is TGCAGCGTCTCACTCTATGGCTACACCTTC.